Below are 22 T cell receptor beta chains sequenced from a single sample in a study of cytomegalovirus exposure and HLA in healthy donors. Both 60 Vbeta primers and 13 Jbeta primers went into the PCR. The protocol was immunoSEQ multiplex PCR, while the TCRdb copy is restricted to in-frame clones and leaves out a portion. The repertoire holds around 110,000 clones, approximately 70% seen once, with roughly 8.6% in the top ten. Sequencing was carried out using PBMCs. Receptors originate from a woman aged 40 to 50 in good health and CMV-seropositive.

This chain links TRBV28 with TRBJ2-1; 10 nucleotides agree with TRBD2. This CDR3 region has 17 residues. V lost 10 bases, J lost 6 bases, and 18 bases stayed unmatched. Per germline, CDR1 MDHEN and CDR2 SYDVKM. The CDR3 nucleotides are TGTGCCACCAACATGGTCGGAGCGGGAGGGCCGTTCAATGAGCAGTTCTTC. This encodes CATNMVGAGGPFNEQFF.

This rearrangement joins TRBV15 to TRBJ2-7, with 7 nucleotides matching TRBD2. CDR1 is LNHNV and CDR2 is YYDKDF in the germline V gene (reference sequence). CDR3 length: 16 residues. The ends lost 1 base at V and 3 bases at J; junction bases unmatched: 9. The CDR3 nucleotides read TGTGCCACCAGCAGAGGGATCGGCGGGGGAAACTACGAGCAGTACTTC. This translates into CATSRGIGGGNYEQYF.

This clone came up once. The chain links TRBV7-8 to TRBJ2-3; perhaps TRBD1 as D (6 bases). The CDR3 contains 16 residues. Germline assignment: CDR1 SGHVS and CDR2 FQNEAQ. V was cut by 5 bases and J by 0 bases, with 15 bases left in between. CDR3 nucleotide sequence: TGTGCCAGCAGCCCTCTTTCAGGGGTAAGCACAGATACGCAGTATTTT. Translation gives CASSPLSGVSTDTQYF.

The CDR3 sequence is CASSIRQGANEKLFF. The CDR3 region has the DNA TGTGCCAGCAGTATCCGACAGGGGGCTAATGAAAAACTGTTTTTT. The J gene is TRBJ1-4, the V gene TRBV28; 9 bases fit TRBD1. This CDR3 contains 15 residues. Germline V gene sequence: CDR1 MDHEN, CDR2 SYDVKM. The V gene end was trimmed by 5 bases and the J gene end by 3 bases; junction bases not matched to a gene: 4.

For the CDR3, the DNA is TGTGCCTGGTGGGGGGGCGATGGCTACACCTTC. This sequence encodes CAWWGGDGYTF. V and J are TRBV30 and TRBJ1-2; a weak D match, TRBD1 (6 bases). There are 11 residues in the CDR3. In germline, CDR1 is GTSNPN, CDR2 SVGIG (reference sequence). The ends were cut back, 5 bases at V and 6 bases at J, with 10 bases in the middle.

The genes are TRBV7-2 and TRBJ2-1; no clear D. Germline V gene data show CDR1 as SGHTA and CDR2 as FQGNSA. The CDR3 length is 13 residues. The germline V and J ends were trimmed by 0 bases and 8 bases, with 8 bases remaining between them. The CDR3 DNA reads TGTGCCAGCAGCTTAGCGCCAAGAGATGAGCAGTTCTTC. It yields the protein CASSLAPRDEQFF.

This clone has just a few counts. This rearrangement joins TRBV5-1 to TRBJ1-2, with D perhaps TRBD1 (5 bases). Germline V gives CDR1 SGHRS, CDR2 YFSETQ. The length of the CDR3 is 14 residues. Trimming stripped 0 bases from V and 8 bases from J, with 14 bases between. The CDR3 region is CASSLEGQGEGYTF. The CDR3 coding sequence is TGCGCCAGCAGCTTGGAGGGCCAGGGCGAGGGCTACACCTTC.

This chain links TRBV2 with TRBJ2-1; 8 bases agree with TRBD2. The ends lost 4 bases at V and 4 bases at J; junction bases unmatched: 6. Germline V gives CDR1 SNHLY, CDR2 FYNNEI. This CDR3 is 15 amino acids long. CDR3 sequence reads: CASSGLSSGYNEQFF. The DNA of the CDR3 is TGTGCCAGCAGTGGGTTGTCTAGCGGGTACAATGAGCAGTTCTTC.

This rearrangement joins TRBV18 to TRBJ2-7, with 12 bases lining up with TRBD2. The CDR3 has 18 residues. The ends lost 5 bases at V and 0 bases at J; junction bases unmatched: 11. The V gene's germline CDR1 is KGHSH and CDR2 LQKENI. The CDR3 coding sequence is TGTGCCAGCTCATTCGCCGGGACTAGCGGGTCCGCCTCCTACGAGCAGTACTTC. This translates into CASSFAGTSGSASYEQYF.

The chain employs TRBV29-1 and TRBJ1-2; 8 bases agree with TRBD1. V was clipped by 6 bases and J by 7 bases; unmatched bases: 13. The CDR3 covers 14 residues. CDR1 is SQVTM and CDR2 is ANQGSEA in the germline V gene. DNA for the CDR3: TGCAGCGTAAGGACAGGGATGGCGGAAAGTGGCTACACCTTC. It is translated as CSVRTGMAESGYTF.

This clone was counted a few times. V and J are TRBV7-2 and TRBJ1-1, with D hard to call. Germline assignment: CDR1 SGHTA and CDR2 FQGNSA. The V and J ends lost 3 bases and 8 bases respectively, with 13 bases between them. The CDR3 has 13 amino acids. The CDR3: CASSFRLPGEAFF. The CDR3 coding sequence is TGTGCCAGCAGCTTCCGACTTCCGGGGGAAGCTTTCTTT.

There are a few counts of this clone. The genes are TRBV5-4 and TRBJ2-7, with TRBD2 identical over 8 bases. Germline loops: CDR1 SGHNT, CDR2 YYREEE (reference sequence). Germline trimming cut 6 bases from V and 5 bases from J; bases unmatched to any gene: 10. The CDR3 has 14 residues. CDR3 loop: CASTLTSAGDEQYF. The CDR3 DNA reads as TGTGCCAGCACCCTGACTAGCGCGGGGGACGAGCAGTACTTC.

The chain links TRBV7-2 to TRBJ2-1; 8 bases are a match to TRBD2. Germline V lookup: CDR1 SGHTA, CDR2 FQGNSA. This CDR3 has 13 amino acids. Trimming removed 8 bases from V and 10 bases from J; junction bases left unmatched: 10. The CDR3 here is CASGYGTRGEQFF. The CDR3 nucleotides are TGTGCCAGCGGGTACGGGACTAGAGGGGAGCAGTTCTTC.

The chain couples TRBV7-2 to TRBJ2-7; 10 bases line up with TRBD1. The CDR3 extends over 16 amino acids. V trimming: 4 bases; J trimming: 3 bases; junction bases outside the gene matches: 9. The germline V gene encodes CDR1 SGHTA and CDR2 FQGNSA. The CDR3 region is CASSSFWTGGSYEQYF. The CDR3 DNA follows: TGTGCCAGCAGCTCCTTCTGGACAGGGGGTAGCTACGAGCAGTACTTC.

V usage is TRBV5-1 and J usage is TRBJ2-5, with 14 bases matching TRBD2. The CDR3 has 19 residues. CDR1 and CDR2 from the germline V gene are SGHRS and YFSETQ. Trimming at V came to 0 bases and at J to 5 bases, leaving 12 bases not matched to a gene. The CDR3 nucleotides read TGCGCCAGCAGCTTGGAGTTGGTCGGGACTAGCGGGAGATACGAGACCCAGTACTTC. The encoded protein is CASSLELVGTSGRYETQYF.

This clone was detected only a few times. The CDR3 DNA is TGCGCCAGCAGCCAAGCAGAACGGGGATCTGGGGCCAACGTCCTGACTTTC. This encodes CASSQAERGSGANVLTF. The chain couples TRBV4-3 to TRBJ2-6, with a possible D match to TRBD2 (5 bases). V was trimmed by 1 base and J by 1 base, leaving 11 bases between them. The germline V gene encodes CDR1 LGHNA and CDR2 YSLEER. The CDR3 contains 17 residues.

This clone was detected a few times. V usage is TRBV12-5 and J usage is TRBJ2-1; 8 positions agree with TRBD2. The V gene end was trimmed by 4 bases and the J gene end by 1 base; junction bases not matched to a gene: 3. The CDR3 contains 15 residues. Germline values: CDR1 LGHNT, CDR2 FRNRAP. The CDR3 loop reads CASGSGGGSYNEQFF. The CDR3 DNA reads TGTGCTAGTGGTTCCGGGGGGGGGTCCTACAATGAGCAGTTCTTC.

The rearrangement links TRBV28 to TRBJ2-2; 7 bases are a match to TRBD1. The germline gives CDR1 MDHEN, CDR2 SYDVKM. This CDR3 comprises 14 residues. With V trimmed by 8 bases and J by 1 base, 4 bases remained unmatched. The CDR3 region is CASGRQGNTGELFF. CDR3 in DNA: TGTGCCAGCGGAAGACAGGGGAACACCGGGGAGCTGTTTTTT.

The chain recombines TRBV14 with TRBJ2-5; 7 bases align to TRBD2. CDR1 is SGHDN, CDR2 FVKESK, per germline. J was trimmed by 5 bases and V by 1 base; bases with no gene match: 13. CDR3 length: 17 amino acids. CDR3 DNA: TGTGCCAGCAGCCAAGGTTTCAAGCGGGACGCCCAGGAGACCCAGTACTTC. Its protein is CASSQGFKRDAQETQYF.

The chain employs TRBV7-9 and TRBJ1-1, with unresolved D. V lost 5 bases, J lost 0 bases, and 13 bases lay in between. Germline lookup yields CDR1 SEHNR and CDR2 FQNEAQ (reference sequence). CDR3 size: 15 residues. The CDR3 DNA follows: TGTGCCAGCAGCCCACCGACCACAGTGAACACTGAAGCTTTCTTT. Amino acid sequence: CASSPPTTVNTEAFF. The full variable domain, in which reference TRBV7-9 and TRBJ1-1 provide the parts outside the CDR3, is DTGVSQNPRHKITKRGQNVTFRCDPISEHNRLYWYRQTLGQGPEFLTYFQNEAQLEKSRLLSDRFSAERPKGSFSTLEIQRTEQGDSAMYLCASSPPTTVNTEAFFGQGTRLTVV.

The rearrangement uses TRBV9 and TRBJ2-2; 10 positions agree with TRBD2. The CDR3 has 17 residues. V lost 3 bases and J lost 4; bases outside the gene matches: 9. Germline CDR1 SGDLS, CDR2 YYNGEE. This CDR3 reads CASSEGPSGSSTGELFF. The CDR3 region has the DNA TGTGCCAGCAGCGAGGGACCTAGCGGGAGTAGCACCGGGGAGCTGTTTTTT.

The chain employs TRBV6-5 and TRBJ2-7; 10 nucleotides align to TRBD2. Germline loops: CDR1 MNHEY, CDR2 SVGAGI. V lost 5 bases to trimming and J lost 4 bases; unmatched junction nucleotides: 5. This CDR3 is built from 14 residues. Written as DNA, the CDR3 is TGTGCCAGCAGTGACAGCGGGGGGGGTTACGAGCAGTACTTC. Its protein product is CASSDSGGGYEQYF.